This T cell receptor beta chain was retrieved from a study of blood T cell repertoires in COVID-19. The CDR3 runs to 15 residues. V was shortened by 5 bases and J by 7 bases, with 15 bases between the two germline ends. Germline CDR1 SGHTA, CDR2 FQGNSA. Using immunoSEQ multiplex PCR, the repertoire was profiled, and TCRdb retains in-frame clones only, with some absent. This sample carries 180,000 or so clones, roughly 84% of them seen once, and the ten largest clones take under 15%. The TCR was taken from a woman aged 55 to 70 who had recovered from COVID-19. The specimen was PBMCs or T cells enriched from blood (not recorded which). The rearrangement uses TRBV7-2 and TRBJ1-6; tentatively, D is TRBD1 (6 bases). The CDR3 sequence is CASSPWGGENSPLHF. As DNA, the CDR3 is TGTGCCAGCAGCCCGTGGGGGGGCGAGAATTCACCCCTCCACTTT.